The T cell receptor beta chain under discussion was sequenced for a study of T cells in Graves' hyperthyroidism and ophthalmopathy. This clonotype was observed a few times. Its antigen is unidentified. For ophthalmopathy patients, the Clinical Activity Score was at least 3 and the NOSPECS grade at least 4; duration was under 3 months. Each diagnosis drew on symptoms, thyroxine, TRAb, thyroid ultrasound and orbital computed tomography findings. Study-level results: Ophthalmopathy could be told apart from stable hyperthyroidism with a 13 V-J model. Most clonotypes expanded in thyroid above 0.001 were likewise present in blood.

Regions amplified from RNA transcripts were the TCR beta CDR3 regions. During a first-round RT-PCR of the TCR CDR3, the HTBI primer set was used. TCRdb re-derived calls from the multiplex PCR reads in MiXCR, one entry per CDR3 protein. In the table there are approximately 600,000 distinct CDR3 sequences, 20% of which are singletons. Trimming removed 4 bases from V and 4 bases from J; junction bases left unmatched: 3. Germline values: CDR1 ENHRY, CDR2 SYGVKD. The CDR3 totals 15 residues. The origin of this receptor is a man aged 30-40 years with Graves' ophthalmopathy. Sequenced input: blood. This chain connects TRBV10-3 to TRBJ2-1, with 11 nucleotides matching TRBD2. The CDR3 spells CAISGGTSGYNEQFF. The DNA for the CDR3 is TGTGCCATCAGTGGCGGGACTAGCGGTTACAATGAGCAGTTCTTC.